The 12 T cell receptor beta chains in this list originate from one sample, sequenced in a study of Graves' ophthalmopathy and Graves' hyperthyroidism. Amplifying from RNA transcripts, the study obtained TCR beta CDR3 regions. HTBI primers served in a first-round RT-PCR, which a second-round multiplex PCR followed. MiXCR was run by TCRdb on the multiplex PCR reads, yielding one entry per CDR3 protein. The sample includes 650,000 to 900,000 distinct CDR3 sequences, 40% of them seen just once. Sequenced sample: peripheral blood. These receptors came from an adult man with Graves' ophthalmopathy.

This clonotype was seen only a few times. The chain links TRBV29-1 to TRBJ2-3, with unresolved D. Deletions cut 6 bases from V and 4 bases from J, with 14 bases between. CDR1 SQVTM and CDR2 ANQGSEA come from the germline V gene. This CDR3 has 13 amino acids. The CDR3 DNA follows: TGCAGCGTCGACAACTGGGGTTCAGATACGCAGTATTTT. Residues: CSVDNWGSDTQYF.

The chain recombines TRBV4-2 with TRBJ2-7; either TRBD1 or TRBD2 may supply D (5 bases each). The germline V gene encodes CDR1 LGHNA and CDR2 YNFKEQ. The CDR3 contains 15 residues. V lost 0 bases and J lost 9, with 18 bases in between. Here the CDR3 DNA reads TGTGCCAGCAGCCAAGAAGGGAGAGGGGAAGTCCGGCAGTACTTC. Its translation is CASSQEGRGEVRQYF.

This clonotype was found once. The V call is TRBV5-6, the J call TRBJ1-6; 8 bases are shared with TRBD1. The V gene's germline CDR1 is SGHDT and CDR2 YYEEEE. The CDR3 loop spans 17 amino acids. V was pared by 1 base and J by 6 bases, with 9 bases of the junction left unmatched. The CDR3 spells CASSLNSDRVGNSPLHF. The CDR3, as DNA: TGTGCCAGCAGCTTGAACTCGGACAGGGTCGGTAATTCACCCCTCCACTTT.

This clonotype was seen more than once but under ten times. This rearrangement joins TRBV20-1 to TRBJ2-7; D gene ambiguous. Deletions cut 5 bases from V and 4 bases from J, with 12 bases between. CDR1 is DFQATT and CDR2 is SNEGSKA in the germline V gene (reference sequence). The CDR3 sequence is 12 residues long. CDR3: CSAPDLRYEQYF. The CDR3, as DNA: TGCAGTGCTCCAGACCTCAGATACGAGCAGTACTTC.

This clonotype came up many times. The chain couples TRBV7-9 to TRBJ1-1; TRBD1 is a possible D gene (5 bases). The CDR3 spans 14 residues. The V end was cut by 2 bases, the J end by 8 bases, with 15 bases between. Germline V lookup: CDR1 SEHNR, CDR2 FQNEAQ (reference sequence). This CDR3 reads CASSLSQGAPEAFF. CDR3 DNA: TGTGCCAGCAGCTTATCTCAGGGAGCACCAGAAGCTTTCTTT.

This clonotype was recorded a few times. The chain's CDR3 is CSAHPYREAFF. The CDR3 coding sequence is TGCAGTGCTCACCCGTACAGGGAAGCTTTCTTT. The chain combines TRBV20-1 with TRBJ1-1; D possibly corresponds to TRBD1 (5 bases). Per germline, CDR1 DFQATT and CDR2 SNEGSKA (reference sequence). The CDR3 is 11 amino acids. With 5 bases removed from V and 8 bases from J, the gap between germline ends came to 12 bases.

This chain links TRBV9 with TRBJ2-5; D not resolved. This CDR3 region has 13 residues. V was pared by 1 base and J by 5 bases, with 9 bases between. Per germline, CDR1 SGDLS and CDR2 YYNGEE. The CDR3 bases are TGTGCCAGCAGCGTAAACCTAGGGGAGACCCAGTACTTC. Translation gives CASSVNLGETQYF.

The chain carries TRBV7-9 and TRBJ2-7, with D perhaps being TRBD1 or TRBD2 (5 bases each). Trimming cost V 1 base and J 3 bases, with 10 bases left between them. Germline CDR1 SEHNR, CDR2 FQNEAQ (reference sequence). This CDR3 has 14 residues. CDR3: CASSLGGENYEQYF. The CDR3, as DNA: TGTGCCAGCAGCTTAGGAGGGGAAAACTACGAGCAGTACTTC.

The chain joins TRBV5-1 to TRBJ2-7, with D possibly being TRBD1 (6 bases). V lost 4 bases and J lost 6, with 20 bases in between. This CDR3 comprises 15 residues. The V gene's germline CDR1 is SGHRS and CDR2 YFSETQ. The chain's CDR3 is CASSVLGDTGGEQYF. CDR3 coding DNA: TGCGCCAGCAGCGTCTTGGGGGACACGGGCGGCGAGCAGTACTTC.

This clonotype was recorded a few times. The chain couples TRBV24-1 to TRBJ1-5; 10 bases align to TRBD1. The CDR3 loop spans 16 amino acids. The germline gives CDR1 KGHDR, CDR2 SFDVKD. V was pared by 4 bases and J by 5 bases, with 7 bases of the junction left unmatched. CDR3 region: CATSDYTGTGDQPQHF. Written as DNA, the CDR3 is TGTGCCACCAGTGACTACACAGGGACAGGGGATCAGCCCCAGCATTTT.

This clonotype came up many times. The CDR3 nucleotides read TGTGCCAGCAGCTTAGGCAGGCTACAAGAGACCCAGTACTTC. Translation gives CASSLGRLQETQYF. V usage is TRBV7-2 and J usage is TRBJ2-5; no clear D. Germline V gene lookup returns CDR1 SGHTA and CDR2 FQGNSA. This CDR3 comprises 14 residues. Between the trimmed V and J ends, which lost 1 base and 2 bases, there was a span of 8 bases.

The J gene is TRBJ2-6, the V gene TRBV20-1, with D possibly matching TRBD1 (5 bases). Germline V gene data show CDR1 as DFQATT and CDR2 as SNEGSKA (reference sequence). Trimming shortened V by 3 bases and J by 0 bases, and 12 bases separated the two germline ends. There are 16 residues in the CDR3. As DNA, the CDR3 is TGCAGTGCTAGGGCCAGGGTTCCCTCTGGGGCCAACGTCCTGACTTTC. This codes for CSARARVPSGANVLTF.